This record looks at one T cell receptor beta chain sequence and its context. This sample was taken from a study of blood T cell repertoires in COVID-19. Study summary: Nucleic acid was either cDNA or gDNA, and it came from T cells, B-cell-depleted T cells, or PBMCs.

Using immunoSEQ multiplex PCR, the repertoire was profiled, and TCRdb retains in-frame clones only, with some absent. The sample consists of about 220,000 clones, nearly 90% of them appearing once. Participant ages covered about 18 to 95 years across around 25 US areas. The V end was cut by 4 bases, the J end by 9 bases, with 16 bases between. This CDR3 spans 15 amino acids. Germline V lookup: CDR1 SNHLY, CDR2 FYNNEI. This chain connects TRBV2 to TRBJ1-6; D is unresolved. This receptor was identified in a man aged 30 to 45 who had been exposed to COVID-19. The sequenced material came from PBMCs or T cells enriched from blood (not recorded which). CDR3 loop: CASSGAGGFGSPLHF. CDR3 coding DNA: TGTGCCAGCAGTGGGGCAGGCGGGTTTGGTTCACCCCTCCACTTT.